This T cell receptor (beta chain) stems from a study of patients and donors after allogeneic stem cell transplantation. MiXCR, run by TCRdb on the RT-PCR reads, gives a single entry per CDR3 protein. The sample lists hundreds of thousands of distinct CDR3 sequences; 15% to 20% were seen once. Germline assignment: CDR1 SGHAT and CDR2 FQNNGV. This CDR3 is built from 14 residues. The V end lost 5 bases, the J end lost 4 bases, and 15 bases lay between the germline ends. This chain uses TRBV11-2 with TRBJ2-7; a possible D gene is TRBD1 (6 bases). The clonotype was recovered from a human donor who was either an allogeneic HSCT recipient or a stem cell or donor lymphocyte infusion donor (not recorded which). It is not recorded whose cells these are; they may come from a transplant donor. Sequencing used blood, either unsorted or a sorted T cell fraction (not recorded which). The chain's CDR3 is CASSPLTGRYEQYF. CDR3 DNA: TGTGCCAGCAGCCCTCTTACAGGGCGATACGAGCAGTACTTC.